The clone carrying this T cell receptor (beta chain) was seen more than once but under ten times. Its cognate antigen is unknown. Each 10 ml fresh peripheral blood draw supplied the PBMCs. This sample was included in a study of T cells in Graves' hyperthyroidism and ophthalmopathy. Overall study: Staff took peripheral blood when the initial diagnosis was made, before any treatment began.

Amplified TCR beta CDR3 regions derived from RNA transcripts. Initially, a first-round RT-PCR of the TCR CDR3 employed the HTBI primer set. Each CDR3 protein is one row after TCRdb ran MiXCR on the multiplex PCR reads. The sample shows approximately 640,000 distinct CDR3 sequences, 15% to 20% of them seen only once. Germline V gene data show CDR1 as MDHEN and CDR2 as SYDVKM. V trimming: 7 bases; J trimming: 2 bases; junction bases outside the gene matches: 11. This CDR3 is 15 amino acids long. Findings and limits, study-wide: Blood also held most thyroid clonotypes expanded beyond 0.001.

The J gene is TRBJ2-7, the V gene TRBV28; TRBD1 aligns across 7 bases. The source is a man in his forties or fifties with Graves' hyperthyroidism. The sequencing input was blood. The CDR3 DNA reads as TGTGCCAGCACCTCTCCAGGACAGGTCACCTACGAGCAGTACTTC. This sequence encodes CASTSPGQVTYEQYF.